A single sample is the source of the 31 T cell receptor beta chains below, sequenced in a study of blood T cell repertoires in COVID-19. This table comes from immunoSEQ multiplex PCR, and its TCRdb copy is limited to in-frame clones, with some not included. The sample lists some 360,000 clones; approximately 89% were seen once. The specimen sequenced was peripheral blood. These receptors all come from a woman aged 55-70 years with COVID-19, enrolled during active disease.

This rearrangement joins TRBV5-4 to TRBJ2-3; 10 positions match TRBD2. This CDR3 is built from 16 residues. Trimming cost V 3 bases and J 0 bases; bases outside gene matches: 4. CDR1 SGHNT and CDR2 YYREEE come from the germline V gene (reference sequence). Written as DNA, the CDR3 is TGTGCCAGCAGCTGGCTAGCGGGGGCGAGCACAGATACGCAGTATTTT. This encodes CASSWLAGASTDTQYF.

The rearrangement uses TRBV29-1 and TRBJ2-1; 9 positions match TRBD2. Germline V lookup: CDR1 SQVTM, CDR2 ANQGSEA. The CDR3 extends over 16 amino acids. Trimming cost V 0 bases and J 3 bases; bases outside gene matches: 6. This chain's CDR3 is CSVEDLNSGGYNEQFF. CDR3 bases: TGCAGCGTTGAAGATCTTAATAGCGGGGGCTACAATGAGCAGTTCTTC.

The chain joins TRBV6-5 to TRBJ1-5; 8 bases match TRBD1. The CDR3 length is 15 residues. In germline, CDR1 is MNHEY, CDR2 SVGAGI. The V and J ends lost 6 bases and 3 bases, in that order; junction bases with no gene match: 7. The DNA of the CDR3 is TGTGCCAGCAGACGTGACAGGGGATACAATCAGCCCCAGCATTTT. Amino acid sequence: CASRRDRGYNQPQHF.

DNA for the CDR3: TGTGCCACCAGTGATAATAGCGGGGCGGAGTACAATGAGCAGTTCTTC. Translation: CATSDNSGAEYNEQFF. This chain connects TRBV24-1 to TRBJ2-1; 8 bases are a match to TRBD2. The germline V gene encodes CDR1 KGHDR and CDR2 SFDVKD. The CDR3 length is 16 residues. V gave up 3 bases and J gave up 4 bases; unmatched junction bases: 7.

The V and J genes are TRBV28 and TRBJ1-1; TRBD1 matches 9 bases. V lost 10 bases to trimming and J lost 1 base; unmatched junction nucleotides: 10. CDR3 length: 15 amino acids. Germline V gene data show CDR1 as MDHEN and CDR2 as SYDVKM. The CDR3 loop reads CATMTGGWTNTEAFF. Here the CDR3 DNA reads TGTGCCACCATGACAGGGGGTTGGACGAACACTGAAGCTTTCTTT.

This chain joins TRBV7-9 and TRBJ2-5; the D gene is possibly TRBD2 (7 bases). Trimming pared 5 bases from V and 4 bases from J, leaving 20 bases between. CDR1 and CDR2 from the germline V gene are SEHNR and FQNEAQ (reference sequence). The CDR3 totals 16 residues. The CDR3 region has the DNA TGTGCCAGCAGCCGCAAGGGGGGGGGCCCGGGAGAGACCCAGTACTTC. Encoded protein: CASSRKGGGPGETQYF.

The genes are TRBV7-9 and TRBJ1-1; 7 bases are a match to TRBD1. Germline trimming cut 6 bases from V and 1 base from J; bases unmatched to any gene: 11. This CDR3 contains 16 residues. Germline assignment: CDR1 SEHNR and CDR2 FQNEAQ (reference sequence). The CDR3 loop reads CASREPGQRGNTEAFF. CDR3 DNA: TGTGCCAGCAGGGAACCGGGACAGAGGGGGAACACTGAAGCTTTCTTT.

This sequence joins TRBV19 and TRBJ1-1; perhaps TRBD1 as D (5 bases). Germline lookup yields CDR1 LNHDA and CDR2 SQIVND (reference sequence). The CDR3 has 16 residues. V gave up 8 bases and J gave up 4 bases, with 23 bases separating them. This CDR3 is CASLNLDTSKGTEAFF. DNA of the CDR3: TGTGCCAGTCTTAACCTGGACACTTCCAAGGGCACTGAAGCTTTCTTT. The full variable domain, with the rest looked up from reference TRBV19 and TRBJ1-1, is DGGITQSPKYLFRKEGQNVTLSCEQNLNHDAMYWYRQDPGQGLRLIYYSQIVNDFQKGDIAEGYSVSREKKESFPLTVTSAQKNPTAFYLCASLNLDTSKGTEAFFGQGTRLTVV.

A remark on this clone: Other DNA variants within this sample encode the same CDR3. The chain couples TRBV5-1 to TRBJ1-1; 8 bases are shared with TRBD1. The CDR3 totals 14 residues. V gave up 0 bases and J gave up 5 bases; unmatched junction bases: 3. Germline lookup yields CDR1 SGHRS and CDR2 YFSETQ. CDR3 in amino acids: CASSLGTGTTEAFF. The CDR3, as DNA: TGCGCCAGCAGCTTGGGGACAGGGACAACTGAAGCTTTCTTT.

The chain couples TRBV9 to TRBJ2-3, with a weak D call TRBD1 (5 bases). V lost 0 bases to trimming and J lost 0 bases, with 11 bases between them. The CDR3 spans 16 residues. Per the germline V gene, CDR1 is SGDLS and CDR2 is YYNGEE. The CDR3 DNA is TGTGCCAGCAGCGTAGACAGGACCCGGAGCACAGATACGCAGTATTTT. Amino acid sequence: CASSVDRTRSTDTQYF.

The chain carries TRBV4-1 and TRBJ1-4; D uncertain. V lost 0 bases to trimming and J lost 12 bases, with 11 bases between them. This CDR3 comprises 13 residues. Germline V lookup: CDR1 MGHRA, CDR2 YSYEKL. Here the CDR3 DNA reads TGCGCCAGCAGCCAAGAGAGCCGCACCGAACTGTTTTTT. This gives the protein CASSQESRTELFF.

The V and J genes are TRBV4-2 and TRBJ1-2, with TRBD1 matching 8 bases. The ends lost 4 bases at V and 4 bases at J; junction bases unmatched: 14. This CDR3 has 17 amino acids. Germline V gene sequence: CDR1 LGHNA, CDR2 YNFKEQ. DNA of the CDR3: TGTGCCAGCAGCCCCAAGGGGACAGGTGTCACACTCTATGGCTACACCTTC. Protein product: CASSPKGTGVTLYGYTF.

The chain combines TRBV5-1 with TRBJ2-2; the match to TRBD2 covers 7 bases. The CDR3 extends over 15 amino acids. J lost 2 bases, V lost 0 bases, and 1 base had no gene match. Per the germline V gene, CDR1 is SGHRS and CDR2 is YFSETQ. CDR3 DNA sequence: TGCGCCAGCAGCTTGGGGGACTATAACACCGGGGAGCTGTTTTTT. Translated, it gives CASSLGDYNTGELFF. Together with reference TRBV5-1 and TRBJ2-2, the CDR3 gives the full variable domain: KAGVTQTPRYLIKTRGQQVTLSCSPISGHRSVSWYQQTPGQGLQFLFEYFSETQRNKGNFPGRFSGRQFSNSRSEMNVSTLELGDSALYLCASSLGDYNTGELFFGEGSRLTVL.

About this clone: The identical CDR3 is also encoded by other nucleotide sequences in the sample. This rearrangement joins TRBV27 to TRBJ2-5; 13 bases match TRBD2. Germline values: CDR1 MNHEY, CDR2 SMNVEV (reference sequence). The CDR3 runs 15 residues. Losses at the gene ends were 6 bases for V and 2 bases for J; bases not matched to a gene: 3. The chain's CDR3 is CASSRLAGGQETQYF. CDR3 coding DNA: TGTGCCAGCAGCAGACTAGCGGGGGGACAAGAGACCCAGTACTTC.

The rearrangement joins TRBV7-9 to TRBJ1-2; D possibly corresponds to TRBD1 (6 bases). This CDR3 has 14 amino acids. Germline CDR1 is SEHNR and CDR2 is FQNEAQ (reference sequence). V was clipped by 3 bases and J by 8 bases, with 16 bases between them. CDR3 sequence: CASSLDSVWHGYTF. CDR3 nucleotides: TGTGCCAGCAGCTTGGACAGTGTTTGGCACGGCTACACCTTC.

This chain links TRBV7-8 with TRBJ1-2; D is ambiguous. Germline V gene data show CDR1 as SGHVS and CDR2 as FQNEAQ. CDR3 length: 13 amino acids. V gave up 2 bases and J gave up 8 bases, with 12 bases separating them. The CDR3 is CASSLREREGYTF. DNA for the CDR3: TGTGCCAGCAGCTTAAGGGAGCGGGAGGGCTACACCTTC.

The chain has TRBV2 and TRBJ2-5; tentatively, D is TRBD1 (6 bases). V shed 10 bases and J shed 0 bases, with 12 bases lying between them. Germline CDR1 is SNHLY and CDR2 is FYNNEI. There are 13 residues in the CDR3. The CDR3 nucleotides read TGTGCCACCGGTGGGGACAACCAAGAGACCCAGTACTTC. Translated, it gives CATGGDNQETQYF.

This clone occurred a few times. The chain uses TRBV6-1 and TRBJ1-1; 7 bases fit TRBD1. CDR3 length: 15 amino acids. The V gene end was trimmed by 2 bases and the J gene end by 3 bases; junction bases not matched to a gene: 6. CDR1 is MNHNS and CDR2 is SASEGT in the germline V gene. The CDR3 region is CASSERQGSDTEAFF. CDR3 nucleotides: TGTGCCAGCAGTGAACGACAGGGTTCTGACACTGAAGCTTTCTTT.

J is TRBJ1-6 and V is TRBV7-9; no clear D. CDR3 length: 14 residues. Germline V gene lookup returns CDR1 SEHNR and CDR2 FQNEAQ (reference sequence). V dropped 1 base and J dropped 10 bases, with 11 bases sitting between them. The CDR3 nucleotides are TGTGCCAGCAGCTTAGGACCGAGCGCATCACCCCTCCACTTT. Its protein product is CASSLGPSASPLHF.

V and J are TRBV28 and TRBJ1-1, with 9 bases lining up with TRBD1. V was pared by 4 bases and J by 6 bases, with 12 bases of the junction left unmatched. This CDR3 is built from 16 residues. Germline V gives CDR1 MDHEN, CDR2 SYDVKM. The CDR3 protein is CASSSRRRTGAPEAFF. CDR3 DNA sequence: TGTGCCAGCAGTTCCCGGCGAAGGACAGGGGCCCCTGAAGCTTTCTTT.

The rearrangement uses TRBV5-1 and TRBJ1-4, with 9 bases matching TRBD1. The CDR3 is 17 amino acids. The V gene end was trimmed by 0 bases and the J gene end by 2 bases; junction bases not matched to a gene: 5. Germline assignment: CDR1 SGHRS and CDR2 YFSETQ. The CDR3 DNA is TGCGCCAGCAGCTTGGGGGACAGGGATCTCACTAATGAAAAACTGTTTTTT. Translated: CASSLGDRDLTNEKLFF. The complete variable domain, with remaining parts taken from reference TRBV5-1 and TRBJ1-4, reads KAGVTQTPRYLIKTRGQQVTLSCSPISGHRSVSWYQQTPGQGLQFLFEYFSETQRNKGNFPGRFSGRQFSNSRSEMNVSTLELGDSALYLCASSLGDRDLTNEKLFFGSGTQLSVL.

The V and J genes are TRBV29-1 and TRBJ1-1; no clear D gene. Trimming shortened V by 7 bases and J by 1 base, and 13 bases separated the two germline ends. The V gene's germline CDR1 is SQVTM and CDR2 ANQGSEA. The CDR3 contains 13 residues. The CDR3: CSASRSGNTEAFF. The CDR3 nucleotides are TGCAGCGCCTCCCGGTCTGGGAACACTGAAGCTTTCTTT.

The chain links TRBV6-1 to TRBJ1-2; 11 nucleotides line up with TRBD1. V shed 3 bases, J shed 5 bases, and the junction held 5 bases outside the gene matches. The germline CDR1 and CDR2 sequences are MNHNS and SASEGT. The CDR3 runs to 15 residues. This chain's CDR3 is CASSERTGGAYGYTF. The CDR3 nucleotides read TGTGCCAGCAGTGAGCGGACAGGGGGCGCGTATGGCTACACCTTC.

The CDR3 DNA is TGTGCCAGCAGTTTGTGGGCAGGGAATCAGCCCCAGCATTTT. This encodes CASSLWAGNQPQHF. The rearrangement uses TRBV27 and TRBJ1-5; tentatively, D is TRBD1 (5 bases). Per the germline V gene, CDR1 is MNHEY and CDR2 is SMNVEV (reference sequence). The CDR3 extends over 14 amino acids. V dropped 3 bases and J dropped 4 bases, with 10 bases sitting between them.

V and J are TRBV29-1 and TRBJ1-2, with 7 bases identical to TRBD1. Germline CDR1 is SQVTM and CDR2 is ANQGSEA. The CDR3 runs 14 residues. Losses at the gene ends were 6 bases for V and 0 bases for J; bases not matched to a gene: 7. The CDR3 loop is CSVAFGQANYGYTF. The DNA for the CDR3 is TGCAGCGTCGCCTTCGGACAGGCTAACTATGGCTACACCTTC. Drawing the rest from reference TRBV29-1 and TRBJ1-2, the complete variable domain is SAVISQKPSRDICQRGTSLTIQCQVDSQVTMMFWYRQQPGQSLTLIATANQGSEATYESGFVIDKFPISRPNLTFSTLTVSNMSPEDSSIYLCSVAFGQANYGYTFGSGTRLTVV.

The chain is built from TRBV18 and TRBJ1-1; 10 positions match TRBD1. V was pared by 1 base and J by 4 bases, with 6 bases of the junction left unmatched. Per germline, CDR1 KGHSH and CDR2 LQKENI. The CDR3 has 16 residues. CDR3 DNA sequence: TGTGCCAGCTCACCACTTCAGACAGGGGGCCCCACTGAAGCTTTCTTT. It yields the protein CASSPLQTGGPTEAFF.

V is TRBV7-8 and J is TRBJ2-3; D call uncertain. This CDR3 region has 11 residues. Trimming left V 2 bases short and J 9 bases short, with 6 bases between. The V gene's germline CDR1 is SGHVS and CDR2 FQNEAQ. CDR3: CASSLLETQYF. The CDR3 DNA is TGTGCCAGCAGCTTACTAGAGACGCAGTATTTT.

A single count supports this clone. The chain has TRBV10-2 and TRBJ1-6; D remains unclear. V lost 3 bases and J lost 6, with 12 bases in between. The CDR3 is 15 residues long. CDR1 and CDR2 (germline): WSHSY, SAAADI. The CDR3 reads CASSDVEKANSPLHF. CDR3 sequence (DNA): TGCGCCAGCAGTGACGTTGAGAAAGCTAATTCACCCCTCCACTTT.

The chain couples TRBV5-4 to TRBJ2-5, with 9 bases that match TRBD2. The V segment lost 4 bases and the J segment 0 bases; nucleotides outside the gene matches: 7. This CDR3 has 16 amino acids. Germline V gene data show CDR1 as SGHNT and CDR2 as YYREEE (reference sequence). The CDR3 loop reads CASSPVGLAHQETQYF. DNA for the CDR3: TGTGCCAGCAGCCCGGTCGGACTAGCGCACCAAGAGACCCAGTACTTC.

This sequence joins TRBV4-1 and TRBJ2-1, with D perhaps TRBD2 (7 bases). Trimming removed 4 bases from V and 9 bases from J, with 22 bases in between. The germline CDR1 and CDR2 sequences are MGHRA and YSYEKL. The CDR3 runs 16 residues. The CDR3: CASSLMWGGRVSEQFF. The CDR3 coding sequence is TGCGCCAGCAGCCTAATGTGGGGGGGCCGTGTGAGTGAGCAGTTCTTC.

The chain recombines TRBV6-5 with TRBJ1-4; maybe TRBD1 (5 bases). Germline V gene sequence: CDR1 MNHEY, CDR2 SVGAGI. Trimming removed 4 bases at V and 6 bases at J, with 12 bases between. This CDR3 region has 14 residues. The chain's CDR3 is CASSFRQPHEKLFF. Written as DNA, the CDR3 is TGTGCCAGCAGTTTTCGACAGCCTCATGAAAAACTGTTTTTT.